The present T cell receptor (beta chain) was sequenced within a study of T cells expressing NK-cell markers. CDR1 SGDLS and CDR2 YYNGEE come from the germline V gene. The CDR3 totals 12 residues. Details on this clonotype: What it recognizes is unknown.

Study outcomes and limitations: Dominant NKG2C+ clonotypes accounted for roughly 1.0-7.0% of CD8+ T cells in over 5 donors.

TCR beta cDNA was made by 5'RACE template switching with UMIs. TCRdb re-analyzed the 5' RACE reads; it lists each CDR3 protein once, without DNA. The sample has under 600,000 distinct CDR3 sequences. The sample taken for sequencing was blood T cells: a sorted CD56 or NKG2C T cell subset, CD4+ or CD8+ T cells, or bulk PBMC T cells (not recorded which). The genes are TRBV9 and TRBJ1-2; with no DNA, the TCRdb D assignment of TRBD1 cannot be verified. This sequence originates from a woman between 45 and 60 years old in good health. CDR3 sequence reads: CASNRPGEGYTF.